These 18 T cell receptor beta chains share one sample of origin, sequenced in a study of technical replicates of blood from several donors. TCRdb's table, derived via immunoSEQ multiplex PCR, lists solely in-frame clones and lacks some. The repertoire has tens of thousands of clones, approximately 94% of them found once; the top ten carry roughly 0.26%. Sequencing used T cells isolated from PBMCs. All receptors come from a human donor in good health.

J is TRBJ2-7 and V is TRBV7-9; 7 positions match TRBD1. Trimming took 1 base from V and 2 from J; bases not matched to a gene: 2. CDR1 is SEHNR and CDR2 is FQNEAQ in the germline V gene (reference sequence). This CDR3 has 14 residues. CDR3 DNA: TGTGCCAGCAGCTTAGGTACAGGGGCCTACGAGCAGTACTTC. Encoded protein: CASSLGTGAYEQYF.

The rearrangement uses TRBV5-1 and TRBJ2-5, with 8 bases lining up with TRBD1. J lost 1 base, V lost 5 bases, and 7 bases had no gene match. CDR1 and CDR2 (germline): SGHRS, YFSETQ. The CDR3 loop spans 15 amino acids. In DNA, the CDR3 is TGCGCCAGCAGTCGGCCCGGACAGGGCCAAGAGACCCAGTACTTC. This sequence encodes CASSRPGQGQETQYF.

The rearrangement links TRBV7-9 to TRBJ2-7; 10 bases are shared with TRBD2. The germline gives CDR1 SEHNR, CDR2 FQNEAQ (reference sequence). V lost 5 bases and J lost 7; bases outside the gene matches: 11. This CDR3 region has 15 residues. CDR3 nucleotide sequence: TGTGCCAGCAGCAAACCTAGCGGGAGTCCCGTTGAGCAGTACTTC. It specifies CASSKPSGSPVEQYF. Looking up the rest from reference TRBV7-9 and TRBJ2-7 gives the full variable domain: DTGVSQNPRHKITKRGQNVTFRCDPISEHNRLYWYRQTLGQGPEFLTYFQNEAQLEKSRLLSDRFSAERPKGSFSTLEIQRTEQGDSAMYLCASSKPSGSPVEQYFGPGTRLTVT.

V and J are TRBV11-3 and TRBJ2-7; 7 nucleotides line up with TRBD1. The CDR3 runs 14 residues. Losses at the gene ends were 4 bases for V and 7 bases for J; bases not matched to a gene: 10. Germline V lookup: CDR1 SGHNT, CDR2 YENEEA. CDR3: CASSSDRVGGEQYF. CDR3 bases: TGTGCCAGCAGCTCAGACAGGGTGGGCGGAGAGCAGTACTTC.

The chain joins TRBV27 to TRBJ2-7; D remains unclear. The CDR3 is 16 amino acids. The V end was cut by 5 bases, the J end by 0 bases, with 17 bases between. Germline values: CDR1 MNHEY, CDR2 SMNVEV (reference sequence). CDR3 nucleotides: TGTGCCAGCAGTCCCACCCCCGCGGATAGCTCCTACGAGCAGTACTTC. It yields the protein CASSPTPADSSYEQYF.

J is TRBJ1-1 and V is TRBV12-5, with TRBD1 identical over 7 bases. Germline CDR1 and CDR2: LGHNT and FRNRAP. This CDR3 spans 14 amino acids. V was clipped by 1 base and J by 1 base; unmatched bases: 0. CDR3 amino acids: CASGLGTGNTEAFF. CDR3 DNA sequence: TGTGCTAGTGGTTTGGGGACAGGGAACACTGAAGCTTTCTTT.

V usage is TRBV5-1 and J usage is TRBJ2-7; 7 nucleotides match TRBD2. Looked up from germline, CDR1 is SGHRS and CDR2 is YFSETQ. J was trimmed by 0 bases and V by 4 bases; bases with no gene match: 10. The CDR3 is 16 residues long. CDR3 sequence reads: CASSRSSGTTSYEQYF. In nucleotides, the CDR3 is TGCGCCAGCAGCCGAAGCTCCGGGACTACCTCCTACGAGCAGTACTTC.

Only one count was recorded for this clone. The chain has TRBV27 and TRBJ2-5; 7 bases map to TRBD2. V shed 6 bases, J shed 4 bases, and the junction held 5 bases outside the gene matches. The germline CDR1 and CDR2 sequences are MNHEY and SMNVEV (reference sequence). CDR3 length: 13 amino acids. CDR3 loop: CASSWGGRETQYF. Here the CDR3 DNA reads TGTGCCAGCAGCTGGGGGGGTAGAGAGACCCAGTACTTC.

The chain employs TRBV25-1 and TRBJ1-3; D gene uncertain. This CDR3 comprises 15 residues. Germline V gene data show CDR1 as MGHDK and CDR2 as SYGVNS. The V gene lost 6 bases and the J gene lost 8 bases, with 20 bases spanning the gap. The CDR3 nucleotides read TGTGCCAGCAGCCTTGGGTCGGCAGGCGGGGACACCATATATTTT. Translation: CASSLGSAGGDTIYF.

The chain uses TRBV28 and TRBJ2-7, with 11 bases identical to TRBD2. Unmatched junction bases numbered 1, after V lost 3 bases and J lost 3 bases. Per germline, CDR1 MDHEN and CDR2 SYDVKM. The CDR3 spans 14 residues. CDR3 protein: CASSLGLADYEQYF. The CDR3, as DNA: TGTGCCAGCAGTTTGGGACTAGCGGACTACGAGCAGTACTTC.

The chain recombines TRBV6-1 with TRBJ2-7; the match to TRBD1 covers 10 bases. Looked up from germline, CDR1 is MNHNS and CDR2 is SASEGT. The CDR3 runs to 15 residues. Trimming cost V 6 bases and J 4 bases; bases outside gene matches: 9. CDR3 DNA sequence: TGTGCCAGCAGGGGGAGGGACAGGGGCTCATACGAGCAGTACTTC. Translating it yields CASRGRDRGSYEQYF.

This chain uses TRBV2 with TRBJ2-3; no clear D. Germline V gives CDR1 SNHLY, CDR2 FYNNEI. The CDR3 spans 14 residues. V lost 2 bases and J 3 bases, leaving 9 bases between the germline ends. CDR3 residues: CASSERVVTDTQYF. Here the CDR3 DNA reads TGTGCCAGCAGTGAAAGAGTCGTGACAGATACGCAGTATTTT.

The chain carries TRBV7-9 and TRBJ1-5; D ambiguous. From germline, CDR1 is SEHNR and CDR2 FQNEAQ (reference sequence). Trimming took 4 bases from V and 2 from J, leaving 12 bases between them. This CDR3 contains 15 residues. The CDR3 loop is CASSSQSAGNQPQHF. The CDR3 nucleotides are TGTGCCAGCAGCTCCCAGTCTGCAGGCAATCAGCCCCAGCATTTT.

The J gene is TRBJ2-1, the V gene TRBV28; TRBD2 matches at 10 bases. Germline assignment: CDR1 MDHEN and CDR2 SYDVKM. J gave up 4 bases and V 8 bases, and 5 bases lay outside the gene matches. This CDR3 is 14 amino acids long. The CDR3 DNA is TGTGCCAGCCGTCGGACTAGCGGATACAATGAGCAGTTCTTC. As protein: CASRRTSGYNEQFF.

This CDR3 is CASSPAGLAGGQEQFF. CDR3 nucleotide sequence: TGTGCCAGCTCACCAGCAGGACTAGCGGGGGGCCAAGAGCAGTTCTTC. The rearrangement uses TRBV18 and TRBJ2-1; 14 positions match TRBD2. Germline values: CDR1 KGHSH, CDR2 LQKENI. J was trimmed by 10 bases and V by 2 bases; bases with no gene match: 7. The length of the CDR3 is 16 residues.

The chain is built from TRBV5-6 and TRBJ1-1; D unclear. CDR1 SGHDT and CDR2 YYEEEE come from the germline V gene. Trimming removed 0 bases from V and 1 base from J, with 4 bases in between. The CDR3 totals 13 residues. CDR3 protein: CASSLAGNTEAFF. The CDR3 DNA follows: TGTGCCAGCAGCTTGGCAGGGAACACTGAAGCTTTCTTT.

The chain is built from TRBV7-8 and TRBJ2-2, with TRBD1 as a possible D gene (5 bases). Germline V gives CDR1 SGHVS, CDR2 FQNEAQ. The V and J ends lost 1 base and 4 bases respectively, with 7 bases between them. The CDR3 is made up of 14 amino acids. In nucleotides, the CDR3 is TGTGCCAGCAGCTTAGGAAGGGGCACCGGGGAGCTGTTTTTT. Amino acid sequence: CASSLGRGTGELFF.

The chain recombines TRBV27 with TRBJ2-7; 7 bases are a match to TRBD2. CDR3 size: 15 residues. The germline V gene encodes CDR1 MNHEY and CDR2 SMNVEV (reference sequence). Trimming cost V 5 bases and J 5 bases; bases outside gene matches: 12. CDR3 residues: CASSPGPSGMNEQYF. For the CDR3, the DNA is TGTGCCAGCAGTCCCGGCCCGAGCGGGATGAACGAGCAGTACTTC.